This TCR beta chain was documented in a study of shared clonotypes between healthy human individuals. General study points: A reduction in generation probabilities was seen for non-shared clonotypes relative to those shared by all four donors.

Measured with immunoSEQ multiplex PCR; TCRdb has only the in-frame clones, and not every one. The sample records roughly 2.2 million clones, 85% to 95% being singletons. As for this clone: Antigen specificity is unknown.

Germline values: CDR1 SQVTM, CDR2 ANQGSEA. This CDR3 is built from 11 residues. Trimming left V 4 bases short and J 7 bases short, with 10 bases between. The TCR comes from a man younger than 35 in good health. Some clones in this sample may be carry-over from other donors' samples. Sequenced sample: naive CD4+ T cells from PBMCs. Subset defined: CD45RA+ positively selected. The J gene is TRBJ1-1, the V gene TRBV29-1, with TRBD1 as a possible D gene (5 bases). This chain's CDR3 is CSVVGGSEAFF. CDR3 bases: TGCAGCGTTGTCGGGGGGAGTGAAGCTTTCTTT.